A single sample is the source of the 17 T cell receptor beta chains below, sequenced in a study of blood T cell repertoires in COVID-19. Measured with immunoSEQ multiplex PCR; TCRdb has only the in-frame clones, and not every one. Altogether tens of thousands of clones are present, about nine tenths being singletons, with the ten largest covering approximately 15%. Sequences were obtained from peripheral blood. Every receptor here comes from a human donor with active COVID-19. The donor label of this sample is uncertain.

This clone appeared a single time. The chain has TRBV18 and TRBJ2-7, with 9 bases aligning to TRBD1. Germline V lookup: CDR1 KGHSH, CDR2 LQKENI. This CDR3 is 14 amino acids long. V trimming: 6 bases; J trimming: 0 bases; junction bases outside the gene matches: 3. CDR3 loop: CASSPGQGSYEQYF. The CDR3 DNA reads TGTGCCAGCTCCCCGGGACAGGGCTCCTACGAGCAGTACTTC.

This clone was detected only a few times. This CDR3 reads CASSPEPVQGHQYF. CDR3 in DNA: TGTGCCAGCAGCCCCGAACCCGTTCAGGGACACCAGTACTTC. The rearrangement joins TRBV7-9 to TRBJ2-7; the D gene is possibly TRBD1 (6 bases). The V end lost 5 bases, the J end lost 10 bases, and 21 bases lay between the germline ends. The CDR3 contains 14 residues. The V gene's germline CDR1 is SEHNR and CDR2 FQNEAQ (reference sequence).

This chain links TRBV2 with TRBJ2-7; 8 bases align to TRBD2. With 1 base clipped from V and 2 bases from J, the junction kept 4 bases outside the gene matches. The CDR3 is 15 amino acids. The germline V gene encodes CDR1 SNHLY and CDR2 FYNNEI. CDR3 DNA sequence: TGTGCCAGCAGTGAAGGAGTAGCGGGGACCTACGAGCAGTACGTC. It is translated as CASSEGVAGTYEQYV.

This clone has just one count. This sequence joins TRBV12-3 or TRBV12-4 and TRBJ1-5; D gene unclear. CDR3 length equals 12 residues. V gave up 5 bases and J gave up 4 bases, with 6 bases separating them. The CDR3 loop is CASSPTNQPQHF. In nucleotides, the CDR3 is TGTGCCAGCAGTCCAACTAATCAGCCCCAGCATTTT.

J is TRBJ1-2 and V is TRBV6-2 or TRBV6-3; a possible D gene is TRBD1 (6 bases). V lost 6 bases to trimming and J lost 2 bases, with 19 bases between them. The CDR3 is 16 amino acids. Looked up from germline, CDR1 is MNHEY and CDR2 is SVGEGT. The CDR3 DNA sequence: TGTGCCAGCAGCCCAGAATGGGCAGGGGCAAACTATGGCTACACCTTC. Translation gives CASSPEWAGANYGYTF.

V usage is TRBV5-1 and J usage is TRBJ2-1, with TRBD1 matching 9 bases. The CDR3 is 14 residues long. With 3 bases clipped from V and 12 bases from J, the junction kept 10 bases outside the gene matches. CDR1 SGHRS and CDR2 YFSETQ come from the germline V gene. CDR3 in amino acids: CASSSGTGLGGQFF. DNA for the CDR3: TGCGCCAGCAGCTCTGGGACAGGGCTGGGTGGGCAGTTCTTC.

V gene TRBV5-1 combines with J gene TRBJ2-5, with TRBD2 identical over 14 bases. Per germline, CDR1 SGHRS and CDR2 YFSETQ. V dropped 0 bases and J dropped 4; count of bases not matched to a gene: 5. The CDR3 is 17 amino acids. The chain's CDR3 is CASSLERGLAGGETQYF. DNA for the CDR3: TGCGCCAGCAGCTTGGAAAGAGGACTAGCGGGGGGAGAGACCCAGTACTTC.

This chain joins TRBV11-3 and TRBJ1-2; the match to TRBD1 covers 8 bases. The V segment lost 1 base and the J segment 3 bases; nucleotides outside the gene matches: 7. Germline V gives CDR1 SGHNT, CDR2 YENEEA. CDR3 length: 16 amino acids. The chain's CDR3 is CASSLVPTGADYGYTF. CDR3 bases: TGTGCCAGCAGCTTAGTGCCGACAGGGGCGGACTATGGCTACACCTTC. Full variable domain (missing parts from reference TRBV11-3 and TRBJ1-2): EAGVVQSPRYKIIEKKQPVAFWCNPISGHNTLYWYLQNLGQGPELLIRYENEEAVDDSQLPKDRFSAERLKGVDSTLKIQPAELGDSAVYLCASSLVPTGADYGYTFGSGTRLTVV.

The chain recombines TRBV19 with TRBJ2-5, with D tentatively TRBD1 (9 bases). The CDR3 is 17 amino acids. Trimming shortened V by 1 base and J by 7 bases, and 22 bases separated the two germline ends. Germline values: CDR1 LNHDA, CDR2 SQIVND (reference sequence). The CDR3 region has the DNA TGTGCCAGTAGTATAGTCGGGGGACAGGGTGCGGGAGGGACCCAGTACTTC. Amino acid sequence: CASSIVGGQGAGGTQYF.

This chain uses TRBV12-3 or TRBV12-4 with TRBJ2-7; D gene unclear. The V gene lost 3 bases and the J gene lost 5 bases, with 8 bases spanning the gap. The CDR3 extends over 12 amino acids. The CDR3 sequence is CASSFELNEQYF. The DNA of the CDR3 is TGTGCCAGCAGTTTCGAACTCAACGAGCAGTACTTC.

The J gene is TRBJ2-1, the V gene TRBV6-2 or TRBV6-3; 8 bases line up with TRBD1. This CDR3 comprises 16 residues. Germline values: CDR1 MNHEY, CDR2 SVGEGT. After removal of 4 bases from V and 3 bases from J, the junction contained 8 bases not matched to a gene. The chain's CDR3 is CASSFDPDRVYNEQFF. The CDR3 DNA is TGTGCCAGCAGTTTTGATCCGGACAGGGTCTACAATGAGCAGTTCTTC.

The chain is built from TRBV28 and TRBJ1-1, with TRBD1 identical over 8 bases. The V gene's germline CDR1 is MDHEN and CDR2 SYDVKM. The CDR3 length is 15 residues. Trimming at V came to 4 bases and at J to 0 bases, leaving 4 bases not matched to a gene. CDR3 region: CASSSGQGMNTEAFF. CDR3 coding DNA: TGTGCCAGCAGTTCCGGACAGGGCATGAACACTGAAGCTTTCTTT.

The chain uses TRBV10-3 and TRBJ1-5; 8 positions agree with TRBD1. The CDR3 runs to 14 residues. CDR1 ENHRY and CDR2 SYGVKD come from the germline V gene. V was pared by 10 bases and J by 5 bases, with 10 bases of the junction left unmatched. CDR3 in DNA: TGTGCCACCCGGACAGGGAGGGAAGATCAGCCCCAGCATTTT. Encoded protein: CATRTGREDQPQHF.

This chain uses TRBV19 with TRBJ1-5, with D tentatively TRBD1 (6 bases). Germline CDR1 reads LNHDA; CDR2 reads SQIVND (reference sequence). V shed 1 base and J shed 6 bases, with 10 bases lying between them. CDR3 length equals 14 residues. The CDR3: CASSIGGGIQPQHF. In DNA, the CDR3 is TGTGCCAGTAGTATAGGGGGGGGCATTCAGCCCCAGCATTTT.

The chain uses TRBV19 and TRBJ2-3, with D perhaps TRBD2 (6 bases). Germline CDR1 is LNHDA and CDR2 is SQIVND (reference sequence). Trimming shortened V by 2 bases and J by 5 bases, and 11 bases separated the two germline ends. This CDR3 comprises 14 residues. The CDR3 protein is CASSIRERVDTQYF. The CDR3, as DNA: TGTGCCAGTAGTATACGGGAGCGTGTAGATACGCAGTATTTT.

The CDR3 DNA sequence: TGTGCCTGGAGAGAGGACATGAACACTGAAGCTTTCTTT. As protein: CAWREDMNTEAFF. The V and J genes are TRBV7-2 and TRBJ1-1, with D perhaps TRBD1 (5 bases). The germline gives CDR1 SGHTA, CDR2 FQGNSA. This CDR3 comprises 13 residues. With 11 bases removed from V and 0 bases from J, the gap between germline ends came to 13 bases. The full variable domain, completed using reference TRBV7-2 and TRBJ1-1, is GAGVSQSPSNKVTEKGKDVELRCDPISGHTALYWYRQSLGQGLEFLIYFQGNSAPDKSGLPSDRFSAERTGGSVSTLTIQRTQQEDSAVYLCAWREDMNTEAFFGQGTRLTVV.

The chain couples TRBV7-8 to TRBJ2-3, with D possibly being TRBD1 (5 bases). Germline CDR1 reads SGHVS; CDR2 reads FQNEAQ. The germline V and J ends were trimmed by 3 bases and 7 bases, with 8 bases remaining between them. CDR3 length: 12 amino acids. The DNA of the CDR3 is TGTGCCAGCAGCTTTGGGGCAAATACGCAGTATTTT. Amino acids: CASSFGANTQYF.